What follows is one TCR beta chain and its context. This clone's antigen is unknown. No base-level quality is on record; no much larger clone is a single base apart. Library construction relied on the immunoSEQ multiplex PCR assay. A mixture of 60 forward primers for TCR Vbeta segments and 13 reverse primers for TCR Jbeta segments was used in the multiplex PCR. Amplification of the CDR3 region of rearranged TCR beta genes was performed with a multiplex PCR assay on genomic DNA. The Illumina HiSeq System was used to sequence the amplified TCR beta libraries as 87-base-pair reads. Per the source publication's procedure: A later analysis counted approximately 74 million unique TCR beta chains across the 666 repertoires, and around 9.9 million of these chains were shared by at least two donors. Raw reads were error-corrected and collapsed into unique sequences by a nearest-neighbor algorithm in which closely related sequences were merged to remove PCR and sequencing errors. V, D and J gene segments were assigned by aligning CDR3 sequences to IMGT reference sequences. Each retained sequence needed at least a six-nucleotide match to both a V gene segment and a J gene segment. Rearrangements were classified as productive when the CDR3 lacked stop codons and remained in frame with V and J, and all other rearrangements were classified as non-productive. Following IMGT convention, CDR3 was defined as the stretch from the second conserved V-encoded cysteine to the conserved J-encoded phenylalanine. The earlier analysis of about 500 of the donors excluded sequences that lacked an unambiguous match to a single V gene segment. In an earlier analysis of roughly 500 of the donors, V segments were called functional above 56.7% productive rearrangements and were called segregating when the between-donor standard deviation exceeded 5%. To diagnose cytomegalovirus status from the catalog of TCR beta chain sequences, a statistical classification framework was built. In a later analysis, V and J genes were assigned by comparing TCR nucleotide sequences against IMGT/GENE-DB human TR gene sequences. Using the TCRdist pipeline, a later analysis assigned CDR3 sequences along with most-parsimonious VDJ recombination scenarios. In a later analysis, each TCR beta chain was defined by its CDR3 amino acid sequence together with its V-gene family, and reads lacking a unique V-gene family were excluded. As a way to deal with suspected cross-contamination and a sequencing artifact, a later analysis dropped more than 500 nucleotide sequences that were highly shared and had low generation probability. In a later analysis, a clonal expansion index for each public chain was calculated from normalized within-repertoire ranks of inferred template counts. Generation probabilities in a later analysis came from a VDJ recombination model fitted to out-of-frame rearrangements, and those results were checked against IGoR. In a later analysis, hypergeometric tests were used to score TCR-TCR, TCR-HLA and TCR-CMV co-occurrence, with a repertoire-size bias correction applied to TCR pairs. False discovery rates were estimated in a later analysis by permuting HLA or CMV assignments 20 times. A later analysis grouped co-occurring TCRs with DBSCAN, adding TCRdist sequence similarity when clustering within HLA-allele-positive subsets. Repertoires with fewer than 30,000 or more than 120,000 public chains, plus five repertoires with anomalous nucleotide sharing, were excluded from co-occurrence clustering. TCRdb's version of the immuneACCESS table is confined to in-frame rearrangements and falls short of the full clone set. An unresolved V gene accounts for under half of the shortfall where checked; the remainder is of unknown origin. V, J and clone size are taken as reported in that table, and D and trimming were inferred from the DNA itself. This sample lists about 97,000 clones; more than 80% were detected once. Of the sample, about 3.7% is held by the ten largest clones.

V is pruned by 5 bases and J by 4 bases, leaving 3 bases of the junction without a gene match. From the germline V gene, CDR1 is SGHVS and CDR2 is FQNEAQ. The CDR3 covers 13 residues, taking in both the cysteine and the phenylalanine. The retained sequence is limited to the CDR3, 39 bases, with the frame set at the first base. This entry is derived from a study of cytomegalovirus exposure and HLA in healthy donors (dated by TCRdb to about 2017). With respect to the entire study: An earlier analysis of some 620 of the donors reported under 300 Gb of sequence data and about 120 million unique TCR beta sequences obtained from 150 million to 200 million T cells. An early release covering about 600 HLA-typed donors comprised approximately 290 gigabases of sequencing data and tens of millions of unique TCR sequences. Of the 300 to 500 genotyped donors, less than 85% were placed in the genetic ancestry cluster associated with self-reported Caucasian donors. The study aimed to test whether cataloging public T cell receptors could reveal signatures of past pathogen exposure. The study profiled the T cell repertoires of about 720 subjects by immunosequencing and related them to cytomegalovirus serostatus. A separate validation cohort of roughly 130 different subjects was used in addition to the roughly 620-subject first cohort. To predict cytomegalovirus infection status, the study combined high-throughput TCR immunosequencing, statistical association of individual TCRs with disease status, and machine learning. In a later analysis, previously published TCR beta repertoires from 666 donors were re-analyzed and high-resolution HLA genotyping was added so that TCR occurrence patterns could be studied. The later analysis used no new phenotypic data to find candidate immune exposures, relying instead on TCR beta sequences and their occurrence across donors. An earlier analysis of some 500 of the donors used high-throughput TCR beta sequencing to judge whether each TCR beta V gene segment behaved as functional or pseudogenic. Donor age, sex, ethnicity and CMV serostatus were compiled together with the repertoire data. In a later genetic analysis, genome-wide SNP genotypes for about three fifths of the roughly 670 donors were used, and that subset was treated as a discovery cohort. All discovery cohort repertoires had been generated on a single sequencing platform. HLA typing included class I and class II loci at four-digit resolution. Typing coverage differed by locus: A, B, C, DRB1 and DQB1 were typed in about 629-640 donors, DQA1 in 500 to 550, DPA1 in 600 to 610, and DPB1 in around 490. Because of strong linkage in the cohort, a few DR-DQ haplotypes were treated as single units for association and clustering. Among some 400 genotyped donors of the cohort, an average of approximately 200,000 unique TCR beta nucleotide sequences was sequenced per donor, of which roughly 17% were non-productive.

In total, 600 or so healthy bone marrow donors made up the cohort. At the time of sampling, every cohort member was nominally healthy, though immune exposures that went unrecorded were likely present. The donor tested CMV seronegative and was one of the 352 seronegative cohort members. Each donor provided a peripheral blood sample, and peripheral blood mononuclear cells were used for TCR beta sequencing. The Qiagen DNeasy Blood Extraction Kit was used to extract genomic DNA from the blood cell samples. What the work shows at the level of the full study, not this receptor alone: Specific HLA alleles were associated with some 15,000 TCR beta sequences at a false discovery rate of 0.05 in a later analysis. Because HLA typing was unavailable for some donors at each locus, only the typed subset was used in association tests. In a later genetic analysis, a missense DCLRE1C variant was associated with V-gene and J-gene trimming of TCR beta chains, and the association was replicated in an independent cohort. Several of the top co-occurrence clusters appeared to be linked to parvovirus B19, influenza, CMV and Epstein-Barr virus, according to a later analysis. Roughly uniform sequencing depth across donors was assumed in presence/absence analyses, although this assumption may not hold. A group of highly shared sequence variants was considered likely to be a technical artifact of the sequencing pipeline. The study gave a list of under 200 TCR beta chains associated with cytomegalovirus. Immune exposure information for the cohort was limited to CMV serostatus. A few of the identified cytomegalovirus-associated TCR beta chains were confirmed in vitro to be specific for cytomegalovirus antigens. In a later analysis, the rate of TCR association differed among HLA loci, with DRB1 alleles having the most associated TCRs and HLA-C alleles having the fewest. According to the authors, the approach could potentially be generalized to other disease states and immunological phenotypes. Linkage disequilibrium might explain the correlated functional status among segregating V segments, but an unknown experimental factor could not be excluded. When HLA alleles, especially DR and DQ, strongly co-occurred, attributing TCR associations to individual alleles was difficult. Because the 87-base-pair reads could not distinguish some IMGT-functional V segments, including TRBV6-2 and TRBV6-3, those segments were excluded. In this cohort, only TCR beta chains were sequenced, and detectable features were limited by the absence of alpha or paired-chain data. Cytomegalovirus status was reported to be diagnosed by the classifier with high specificity and sensitivity in both the original and validation cohorts. A later analysis found that HLA-associated TCR beta chains were more clonally expanded and had lower generation probabilities than equally common non-associated chains. Because counts were too low, seventeen rarely observed V segments, including chromosome 9 orphons, were left out of the earlier analysis of about 620 of the donors. A further reported finding was that TCR beta sequences accurately predicted the HLA-A and HLA-B alleles for most subjects in the first cohort. Most TCR sequences were seen in very few donors, while some public TCRs were found in many individuals. Broadly in line with IMGT annotations, most TCR beta V segments showed up in productive rearrangements about 87% or about 30% of the time in an earlier analysis of around 600 of the donors. According to a later analysis, most CMV-associated TCR beta chains appeared to be HLA-restricted, and the HLA associations seemed to be driven largely by CMV exposure. Compared with the approximately 670-donor mean, donors in an Asian-associated ancestry cluster had fewer N-insertions in productive TCRs, according to a later genetic analysis.

The rearrangement combines TRBV7-8 with TRBJ1-2; a stretch of 8 junction bases matches TRBD1. The sequenced material came from PBMCs. This TCR was recovered from a man younger than 45 in good health and CMV-seronegative. Read as DNA, the sequence is TGTGCCAGCAGCCCCGGACAGGGCTATGGCTACACCTTC. Its translation is CASSPGQGYGYTF.